This T cell receptor (beta chain) was sequenced in a study of T cell repertoires in cytomegalovirus infection. Study in general: From public TCR beta signatures came an indication of both CMV infection and matching HLA type.

Trimming removed 5 bases at V and 0 bases at J, with 12 bases between. CDR1 is SEHNR and CDR2 is FQNEAQ in the germline V gene (reference sequence). The CDR3 consists of 15 residues. A word on this clonotype: The antigen is unknown.

TCRdb reanalysed the reads using MiXCR and keeps one entry per CDR3 protein. There are approximately 910,000 distinct CDR3 sequences in the sample; 30% to 40% occur only once, and about an eighth lies in the top ten. General observations from the study: Identification of carriers of CMV plus the relevant HLA was achieved through cumulative public TCR beta family frequency. Dominating the ex vivo response were HLA-C-restricted CMV-specific TCR beta clonotypes.

The material was cultured CD8+ T cells from PBMCs, obtained from culture after CMV antigen stimulation. This chain uses TRBV7-9 with TRBJ2-3; D uncertain. This TCR came from a human donor in good health (CMV status not recorded). Some clones in this sample may be carry-over from other donors' samples. The CDR3 sequence: CASSRSFSSTDTQYF. CDR3 coding DNA: TGTGCCAGCAGCCGATCGTTTTCTAGCACAGATACGCAGTATTTT.